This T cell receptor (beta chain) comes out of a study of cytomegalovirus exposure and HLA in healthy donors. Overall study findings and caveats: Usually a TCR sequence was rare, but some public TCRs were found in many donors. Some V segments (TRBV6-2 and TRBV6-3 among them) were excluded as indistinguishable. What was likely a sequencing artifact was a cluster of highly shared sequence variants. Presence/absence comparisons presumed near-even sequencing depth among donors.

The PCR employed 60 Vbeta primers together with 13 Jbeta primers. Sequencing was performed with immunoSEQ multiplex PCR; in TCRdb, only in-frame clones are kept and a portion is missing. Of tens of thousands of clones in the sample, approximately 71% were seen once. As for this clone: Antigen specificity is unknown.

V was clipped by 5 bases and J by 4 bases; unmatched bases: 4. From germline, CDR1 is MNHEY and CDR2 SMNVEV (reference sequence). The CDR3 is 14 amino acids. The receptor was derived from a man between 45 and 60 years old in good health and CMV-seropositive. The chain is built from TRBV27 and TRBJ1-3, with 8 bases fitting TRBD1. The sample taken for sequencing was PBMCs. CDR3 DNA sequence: TGTGCCAGCAGTCCTCGGACAGGGGGAAACACCATATATTTT. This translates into CASSPRTGGNTIYF.